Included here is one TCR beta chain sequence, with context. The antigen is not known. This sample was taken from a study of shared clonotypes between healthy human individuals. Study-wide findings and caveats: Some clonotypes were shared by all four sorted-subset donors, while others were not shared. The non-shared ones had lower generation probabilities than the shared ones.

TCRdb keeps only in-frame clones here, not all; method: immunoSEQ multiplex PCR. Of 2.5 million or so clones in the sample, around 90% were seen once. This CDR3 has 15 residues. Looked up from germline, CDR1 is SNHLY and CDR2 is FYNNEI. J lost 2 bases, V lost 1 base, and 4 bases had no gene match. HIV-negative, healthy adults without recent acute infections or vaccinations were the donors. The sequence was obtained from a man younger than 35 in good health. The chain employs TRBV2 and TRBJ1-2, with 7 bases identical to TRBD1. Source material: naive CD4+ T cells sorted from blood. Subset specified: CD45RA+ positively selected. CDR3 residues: CASSEEQGRNYGYTF. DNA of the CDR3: TGTGCCAGCAGTGAAGAACAGGGGAGGAACTATGGCTACACCTTC.